A single sample gave rise to the 6 T cell receptor beta chains below, sequenced in a study of T cell repertoires in cytomegalovirus infection (dated by TCRdb to between 2017 and 2020). The sequencer listed for this sample is Illumina HiSeq 1500. TCRdb reprocessed the public reads (quality trimming at Q25 with fastp, clone calling with MiXCR) and kept in-frame beta chains. CDR3 protein duplicates are merged, each entry listing the most common genes and DNA. The sample records roughly 720,000 distinct CDR3 sequences, 35% of which are singletons. The ten largest clonotypes hold about 2.8% of the sample. The sample comprised PBMCs. These receptors were taken from a human donor in good health (CMV status not recorded). Some clones in this sample may be carry-over from other donors' samples.

This clonotype was seen a few times. CDR3 bases: TGTGCCAGCATGGCAGGACAGGGGAGCAATCAGCCCCAGCATTTT. As protein: CASMAGQGSNQPQHF. This chain connects TRBV6-2 or TRBV6-3 to TRBJ1-5; 9 positions agree with TRBD1. The CDR3 has 15 amino acids. CDR1 is MNHEY, CDR2 SVGEGT, per germline. Trimming took 7 bases from V and 1 from J; bases not matched to a gene: 5.

This clonotype has a count of ten or more. V gene TRBV7-2 combines with J gene TRBJ2-7, with 7 bases aligning to TRBD2. After removal of 4 bases from V and 2 bases from J, the junction contained 5 bases not matched to a gene. This CDR3 comprises 14 residues. Germline CDR1 SGHTA, CDR2 FQGNSA. The CDR3 loop is CASSSGLGTYEQYF. The CDR3 bases are TGTGCCAGCAGCTCCGGACTAGGAACCTACGAGCAGTACTTC.

This clonotype was observed at least ten times. The chain uses TRBV28 and TRBJ2-5, with TRBD1 as a possible D gene (6 bases). The CDR3 length is 15 residues. CDR1 is MDHEN and CDR2 is SYDVKM in the germline V gene. Trimming took off 1 base at V and 6 bases at J, with 15 bases between the two ends. In DNA, the CDR3 is TGTGCCAGCAGTTTATCCCCTGGCAGGGGACAGACCCAGTACTTC. Translating it yields CASSLSPGRGQTQYF.

V gene TRBV7-2 combines with J gene TRBJ2-1; D is undetermined. The CDR3 spans 15 residues. CDR1 and CDR2 (germline): SGHTA, FQGNSA. Trimming removed 6 bases from V and 4 bases from J, with 16 bases in between. The CDR3 nucleotides read TGTGCCAGCAGTATTCGGAAGGGCCGTTACAATGAGCAGTTCTTC. It codes for CASSIRKGRYNEQFF.

V and J are TRBV20-1 and TRBJ1-6, with D perhaps matching TRBD1 (6 bases). Germline values: CDR1 DFQATT, CDR2 SNEGSKA (reference sequence). V was cut by 1 base and J by 6 bases, with 10 bases left in between. The CDR3 consists of 14 residues. CDR3: CSARAGDRNSPLHF. As DNA, the CDR3 is TGCAGTGCTAGAGCAGGGGACCGTAATTCACCCCTCCACTTT.

This clonotype was seen more than once but under ten times. J is TRBJ1-1 and V is TRBV28; D unresolved. Germline CDR1 reads MDHEN; CDR2 reads SYDVKM. The CDR3 spans 16 residues. V lost 0 bases and J lost 2, with 13 bases in between. CDR3 residues: CASSLWAGSNNTEAFF. The CDR3 coding sequence is TGTGCCAGCAGTTTATGGGCGGGGAGTAATAACACTGAAGCTTTCTTT.